This paragraph covers one T cell receptor beta chain sequence. This entry belongs to a study of T cell changes during pregnancy in multiple sclerosis. Measured with immunoSEQ multiplex PCR; TCRdb has only the in-frame clones, and not every one. Altogether 25,000 or so clones are present, about 89% being singletons, with the ten largest covering roughly 6%. The CDR3 loop spans 14 amino acids. Germline lookup yields CDR1 MNHEY and CDR2 SMNVEV (reference sequence). The germline V and J ends were trimmed by 2 bases and 2 bases, with 9 bases remaining between them. V gene TRBV27 combines with J gene TRBJ1-1; the D is unclear. The sample in question was CD8+ T cells from peripheral blood mononuclear cells, obtained before pregnancy. This clonotype was obtained from a female donor with multiple sclerosis, enrolled in a pregnancy study. CDR3 residues: CASSLQSTNTEAFF. The CDR3 nucleotides are TGTGCCAGCAGTTTACAATCTACTAACACTGAAGCTTTCTTT.